These 30 T cell receptor beta chains originate from one sample sequenced in a study of shared clonotypes between healthy human individuals. Assay: immunoSEQ multiplex PCR; the TCRdb copy retains only in-frame clones and omits some. The sample carries 2,500,000 or so clones, approximately 94% recorded once. Sequenced material: naive CD4+ T cells from PBMCs. This sample's subset: CD45RA+ positively selected. These receptors originate from a young man in good health. Some clones in this sample may be carry-over from other donors' samples.

J is TRBJ2-1 and V is TRBV5-1; D call uncertain. The CDR3 has 14 amino acids. Trimming took 0 bases from V and 6 from J, leaving 10 bases between them. Per the germline V gene, CDR1 is SGHRS and CDR2 is YFSETQ. The DNA of the CDR3 is TGCGCCAGCAGCTTGGAGAATTTGAGCAATGAGCAGTTCTTC. Protein: CASSLENLSNEQFF.

A note on this clone: This sample includes further DNA sequences coding for the same CDR3. The J gene is TRBJ1-5, the V gene TRBV6-1, with a tentative D call TRBD1 (5 bases). Looked up from germline, CDR1 is MNHNS and CDR2 is SASEGT. V was trimmed by 4 bases and J by 6 bases, leaving 10 bases between them. The CDR3 is 13 amino acids. In DNA form, the CDR3 reads TGTGCCAGCAGTGTGGGACGCGGTCAGCCCCAGCATTTT. Amino acids: CASSVGRGQPQHF.

This chain joins TRBV6-4 and TRBJ1-1, with 7 bases aligning to TRBD1. This CDR3 has 15 residues. Losses at the gene ends were 3 bases for V and 2 bases for J; bases not matched to a gene: 6. Germline loops: CDR1 MRHNA, CDR2 SNTAGT. CDR3 DNA: TGTGCCAGCAGTGATCCGGACAGGCGAAACACTGAAGCTTTCTTT. Protein product: CASSDPDRRNTEAFF.

This chain connects TRBV19 to TRBJ2-3, with TRBD2 matching over 15 bases. J gave up 0 bases and V 5 bases, and 6 bases lay outside the gene matches. The CDR3 covers 18 residues. The germline V gene encodes CDR1 LNHDA and CDR2 SQIVND (reference sequence). CDR3 bases: TGTGCCAGTAGTTCATGGACTAGCGGGAGGGCGAGCACAGATACGCAGTATTTT. Translating it yields CASSSWTSGRASTDTQYF.

This chain uses TRBV7-2 with TRBJ1-5; 7 positions match TRBD1. Germline loops: CDR1 SGHTA, CDR2 FQGNSA. Trimming at V came to 5 bases and at J to 0 bases, leaving 7 bases not matched to a gene. There are 16 residues in the CDR3. The CDR3 reads CASSRNRGGSNQPQHF. The CDR3 DNA reads TGTGCCAGCAGCCGTAACAGGGGAGGTAGCAATCAGCCCCAGCATTTT.

The chain is built from TRBV6-6 and TRBJ1-3, with a possible D match to TRBD1 (5 bases). V shed 6 bases and J shed 2 bases, with 11 bases lying between them. CDR1 is MNHNY and CDR2 is SVGAGI in the germline V gene (reference sequence). The CDR3 spans 14 residues. The CDR3 region is CASSSGLAGNTIYF. The CDR3 DNA reads as TGTGCCAGCAGCTCAGGGTTAGCTGGAAACACCATATATTTT.

In its sample, this clone was seen once. The V call is TRBV18, the J call TRBJ1-1; possible D gene TRBD1, 5 bases. The germline CDR1 and CDR2 sequences are KGHSH and LQKENI. V gave up 0 bases and J gave up 11 bases, with 13 bases separating them. The CDR3 is 13 amino acids. The CDR3 coding sequence is TGTGCCAGCTCACCACCCGGGACGGGGGAGGCTTTCTTT. Amino acids: CASSPPGTGEAFF.

This clone is a singleton in its sample. The genes are TRBV4-1 and TRBJ1-4, with TRBD1 identical over 12 bases. Germline V CDR1 and CDR2: MGHRA, YSYEKL. The V segment lost 5 bases and the J segment 2 bases; nucleotides outside the gene matches: 6. This CDR3 has 17 residues. CDR3 in DNA: TGCGCCAGCAGCTCCCCGGGACAGGGGGCGACTAATGAAAAACTGTTTTTT. Protein product: CASSSPGQGATNEKLFF.

The V and J genes are TRBV27 and TRBJ2-4; no clear D gene. Germline CDR1 is MNHEY and CDR2 is SMNVEV (reference sequence). V shed 5 bases and J shed 0 bases, with 5 bases lying between them. The CDR3 is 13 amino acids. CDR3 protein: CASSRQAKNIQYF. The CDR3 DNA is TGTGCCAGCAGTCGGCAAGCCAAAAACATTCAGTACTTC.

The chain couples TRBV4-2 to TRBJ1-5, with a tentative D call TRBD1 (6 bases). V dropped 3 bases and J dropped 4 bases, with 10 bases sitting between them. The germline CDR1 and CDR2 sequences are LGHNA and YNFKEQ. The CDR3 is made up of 14 amino acids. This CDR3 reads CASSHAGQNQPQHF. Written as DNA, the CDR3 is TGTGCCAGCAGCCACGCCGGACAGAATCAGCCCCAGCATTTT.

V is TRBV30 and J is TRBJ2-3; D perhaps matches TRBD2 (5 bases). CDR3 length: 10 residues. Per the germline V gene, CDR1 is GTSNPN and CDR2 is SVGIG (reference sequence). The ends were cut back, 8 bases at V and 5 bases at J, with 8 bases in the middle. The CDR3 here is CARGEDTQYF. The CDR3 bases are TGTGCCCGGGGTGAAGATACGCAGTATTTT.

The count of this clone is one. The chain uses TRBV5-1 and TRBJ2-3; 9 bases align to TRBD1. The CDR3 spans 15 residues. Germline CDR1 SGHRS, CDR2 YFSETQ. Unmatched junction bases numbered 7, after V lost 3 bases and J lost 5 bases. The CDR3: CASSSQGAGKDTQYF. The CDR3, as DNA: TGCGCCAGCAGCTCACAGGGGGCGGGAAAAGATACGCAGTATTTT.

Worth noting for this clone: Other DNA sequences within the sample encode an identical CDR3. V gene TRBV6-6 combines with J gene TRBJ2-7, with 8 bases aligning to TRBD1. The trim removed 3 bases at V and 2 bases at J, leaving 9 bases unmatched. CDR1 MNHNY and CDR2 SVGAGI come from the germline V gene (reference sequence). The CDR3 is 16 residues long. The CDR3 region has the DNA TGTGCCAGCAGTTATCCCGGGACAGGTGAACCCTACGAGCAGTACTTC. This sequence encodes CASSYPGTGEPYEQYF.

The DNA for the CDR3 is TGTGCCAGCAGCTTATGGGGGGAAAACACCGGGGAGCTGTTTTTT. Protein: CASSLWGENTGELFF. V and J are TRBV7-6 and TRBJ2-2; possible D gene TRBD2, 6 bases. Germline V gives CDR1 SGHVS, CDR2 FNYEAQ. The CDR3 length is 15 residues. V lost 2 bases and J lost 2, with 9 bases in between.

The chain is built from TRBV10-2 and TRBJ2-7; perhaps TRBD2 as D (6 bases). Germline values: CDR1 WSHSY, CDR2 SAAADI. V lost 3 bases and J lost 5, with 17 bases in between. CDR3 length: 15 residues. DNA of the CDR3: TGCGCCAGCAGTGAAATAACTAGCCCATCGCACGAGCAGTACTTC. It encodes CASSEITSPSHEQYF.

The chain has TRBV5-1 and TRBJ1-4; no reliable D call. CDR3 size: 14 residues. The germline gives CDR1 SGHRS, CDR2 YFSETQ. Trimming took 4 bases from V and 4 from J, leaving 11 bases between them. This CDR3 reads CASSPVDGNEKLFF. CDR3 in DNA: TGCGCCAGCAGCCCAGTGGACGGTAATGAAAAACTGTTTTTT.

The rearrangement links TRBV5-4 to TRBJ1-5; TRBD1 matches at 8 bases. With V trimmed by 1 base and J by 9 bases, 3 bases remained unmatched. In germline, CDR1 is SGHNT, CDR2 YYREEE (reference sequence). This CDR3 region has 13 residues. CDR3 sequence (DNA): TGTGCCAGCAGCTTGCAGGGGGCTGGGCCCCAGCATTTT. Encoded protein: CASSLQGAGPQHF.

V is TRBV6-5 and J is TRBJ2-1, with 8 bases identical to TRBD2. The V gene's germline CDR1 is MNHEY and CDR2 SVGAGI. CDR3 length: 13 residues. Unmatched junction bases numbered 6, after V lost 6 bases and J lost 8 bases. CDR3: CASRGSGRDEQFF. CDR3 nucleotide sequence: TGTGCCAGCAGGGGGAGCGGGAGAGATGAGCAGTTCTTC.

This chain connects TRBV5-8 to TRBJ2-3; TRBD2 matches 7 bases. Germline CDR1 and CDR2: SGHTS and YDEGEE. The length of the CDR3 is 17 residues. With 2 bases clipped from V and 2 bases from J, the junction kept 11 bases outside the gene matches. The CDR3: CASSLGTLAGDTDTQYF. For the CDR3, the DNA is TGTGCCAGCAGCTTAGGGACTTTAGCGGGCGACACAGATACGCAGTATTTT.

The rearrangement joins TRBV5-1 to TRBJ1-1; possibly TRBD1 for D (6 bases). The V gene's germline CDR1 is SGHRS and CDR2 YFSETQ. This CDR3 contains 13 residues. Trimming took off 3 bases at V and 4 bases at J, with 10 bases between the two ends. The CDR3 bases are TGCGCCAGCAGCTCGGGGGCGGCCACTGAAGCTTTCTTT. It codes for CASSSGAATEAFF.

This rearrangement joins TRBV18 to TRBJ2-4; D ambiguous. CDR1 KGHSH and CDR2 LQKENI come from the germline V gene. The CDR3 covers 16 residues. V dropped 0 bases and J dropped 0 bases, with 9 bases sitting between them. CDR3 loop: CASSPPSSLAKNIQYF. The CDR3 region has the DNA TGTGCCAGCTCACCACCGTCCTCGTTAGCCAAAAACATTCAGTACTTC.

The chain combines TRBV28 with TRBJ1-2, with D unresolved. This CDR3 contains 15 residues. The ends were cut back, 5 bases at V and 4 bases at J, with 17 bases in the middle. Germline lookup yields CDR1 MDHEN and CDR2 SYDVKM. CDR3 in amino acids: CASSLTLDGAYGYTF. The CDR3 coding sequence is TGTGCCAGCAGTCTAACCCTCGACGGAGCCTATGGCTACACCTTC.

This clone was counted once. The rearrangement links TRBV5-4 to TRBJ2-7; D tentatively fits TRBD1 or TRBD2 (5 bases each). This CDR3 is built from 15 residues. V dropped 4 bases and J dropped 2 bases, with 16 bases sitting between them. CDR1 SGHNT and CDR2 YYREEE come from the germline V gene (reference sequence). The DNA for the CDR3 is TGTGCCAGCAGCCTAACCGGGACGCAGACCTACGAGCAGTACTTC. This codes for CASSLTGTQTYEQYF.

The rearrangement uses TRBV9 and TRBJ1-2; the match to TRBD1 covers 8 bases. Germline V gene lookup returns CDR1 SGDLS and CDR2 YYNGEE. The CDR3 spans 15 residues. The V and J ends lost 6 bases and 5 bases, in that order; junction bases with no gene match: 12. CDR3 DNA sequence: TGTGCCAGCACCTTGAGGGGGGACAGGTCATATGGCTACACCTTC. Its protein product is CASTLRGDRSYGYTF.

The chain joins TRBV5-1 to TRBJ2-1; 9 positions match TRBD1. The CDR3 sequence is 17 residues long. Germline V gene lookup returns CDR1 SGHRS and CDR2 YFSETQ. V lost 2 bases and J lost 7; bases outside the gene matches: 13. The CDR3 sequence: CASSLPRTGATKNEQFF. The CDR3, as DNA: TGCGCCAGCAGCTTACCGAGGACAGGGGCTACTAAGAATGAGCAGTTCTTC.

This sequence joins TRBV2 and TRBJ2-1, with D perhaps matching TRBD1 or TRBD2 (6 bases each). This CDR3 spans 14 amino acids. V gave up 6 bases and J gave up 6 bases, with 15 bases separating them. Germline loops: CDR1 SNHLY, CDR2 FYNNEI. The CDR3 loop is CASRAGGVPNEQFF. The CDR3 nucleotides read TGTGCCAGCAGGGCCGGGGGCGTCCCCAATGAGCAGTTCTTC.

The chain employs TRBV5-1 and TRBJ1-5; D unclear. There are 14 residues in the CDR3. V gave up 2 bases and J gave up 3 bases, with 9 bases separating them. The germline CDR1 and CDR2 sequences are SGHRS and YFSETQ. The CDR3 loop reads CASSFSPDNQPQHF. The CDR3 nucleotides read TGCGCCAGCAGCTTTTCTCCTGACAATCAGCCCCAGCATTTT. Full variable domain (missing parts from reference TRBV5-1 and TRBJ1-5): KAGVTQTPRYLIKTRGQQVTLSCSPISGHRSVSWYQQTPGQGLQFLFEYFSETQRNKGNFPGRFSGRQFSNSRSEMNVSTLELGDSALYLCASSFSPDNQPQHFGDGTRLSIL.

V and J are TRBV20-1 and TRBJ2-1; perhaps TRBD2 as D (5 bases). Germline loops: CDR1 DFQATT, CDR2 SNEGSKA (reference sequence). Trimming shortened V by 4 bases and J by 8 bases, and 9 bases separated the two germline ends. The CDR3 extends over 11 amino acids. CDR3 in amino acids: CSANLAYEQFF. CDR3 DNA: TGCAGTGCTAATCTAGCCTATGAGCAGTTCTTC.

Note on this clone: Distinct nucleotide sequences in the sample also encode this CDR3. The chain uses TRBV5-6 and TRBJ1-2; no reliable D call. This CDR3 has 11 amino acids. The V and J ends lost 0 bases and 9 bases respectively, with 6 bases between them. The germline V gene encodes CDR1 SGHDT and CDR2 YYEEEE. The CDR3 region has the DNA TGTGCCAGCAGCTTGGCAGGCAGCTACACCTTC. Translation gives CASSLAGSYTF.

V is TRBV29-1 and J is TRBJ2-3; 13 bases are a match to TRBD2. Germline loops: CDR1 SQVTM, CDR2 ANQGSEA. With 5 bases clipped from V and 3 bases from J, the junction kept 8 bases outside the gene matches. The CDR3 is 16 amino acids. CDR3 bases: TGCAGCGTTTCTGTCCTGACTAGCGGGAGGACAGATACGCAGTATTTT. Protein: CSVSVLTSGRTDTQYF.